These T cell receptor beta chains were read from a single sample in a study of T-cell memory formation after mild COVID-19. TCRdb called the 5' RACE reads again in MiXCR, with one record for every CDR3 protein. The sample records approximately 340,000 distinct CDR3 sequences, about a sixth being singletons. Sequenced sample: PBMCs or a T cell subset sorted from them (not recorded which). The origin of the receptors is a young man who had mild COVID-19 (a few samples of this study predate the infection). Cell type and time point are not known. Each CDR3 is given without its conserved first and last residue. Clone size is shown for a subset of rows, as once, few, many or a class of expanded clone.

V	J	size	CDR3
TRBV5-1	TRBJ2-3	many	ASREADTQY
TRBV29-1	TRBJ2-1	NA	SVEGDPRGEQF
TRBV29-1	TRBJ2-3	NA	SVENSGADTQY
TRBV24-1	TRBJ2-5	few	ATSDLRAGGETQY
TRBV15	TRBJ2-3	NA	ATSAITQDTQY
TRBV20-1	TRBJ2-3	NA	SASRQRGGTDTQY
TRBV7-3	TRBJ2-1	few	ASSLRVGGLSYNEQF
TRBV6-5	TRBJ2-1	few	ASSYSIAGGYNEQF
TRBV5-1	TRBJ2-3	few	ASSEGLAGLADTQY
TRBV7-3	TRBJ1-1	few	ASSYTGTHANTEAF
TRBV29-1	TRBJ1-5	NA	SAMTGMGQPQH
TRBV7-9	TRBJ2-7	NA	ASGAGAGYEQY
TRBV12-3/TRBV12-4	TRBJ2-7	NA	ASSRWTSGVEQY
TRBV5-6	TRBJ2-5	once	ASTWGGPETQY
TRBV24-1	TRBJ2-1	NA	ATSDQRGALYNEQF
TRBV7-9	TRBJ2-7	NA	ASSTSIGNTYEQY
TRBV15	TRBJ2-1	NA	ATSRDLGAEQF
TRBV7-2	TRBJ1-3	NA	ASSWGQRAGNTTY
TRBV19	TRBJ2-4	few	ASSHRVWGKGAKNIQY
TRBV3-1	TRBJ2-6	few	ASSPETPGQLSSGANVLT
TRBV20-1	TRBJ2-7	NA	SARGVYEQY
TRBV7-2	TRBJ1-2	NA	ASSTRLANYGYT
TRBV3-1	TRBJ2-7	few	ASSQATSWYEQY
TRBV5-1	TRBJ2-3	few	ASSTGRADTDTQY
TRBV6-1	TRBJ1-3	few	ASSGAGRGNTIY
TRBV7-8	TRBJ2-5	many	ASSLDSHRDREGETQY
TRBV19	TRBJ2-5	few	ASMGGETQY
TRBV7-2	TRBJ2-7	many	ASSWAYEQY
TRBV20-1	TRBJ2-4	few	SADERGIQY
TRBV4-3	TRBJ1-4	few	ASSRKGSGQLNEKLF
TRBV7-9	TRBJ1-5	NA	ASSLEVSTSNQPQH
TRBV5-1	TRBJ1-1	NA	ASTSGGHTEAF
TRBV27	TRBJ2-1	few	ASSPGTAYNEQF
TRBV20-1	TRBJ1-6	few	SAQGVPLH
TRBV7-3	TRBJ2-7	few	ASSPSGGEQY